This T cell receptor beta chain is from a study of monozygotic twins with cystic fibrosis. Notes on the study in general: Monozygotic CF twin pairs shared significantly more nucleotide-identical clonotypes than unrelated CF individuals did.

Using immunoSEQ multiplex PCR, the repertoire was profiled, and TCRdb retains in-frame clones only, with some absent. Among 15,000 to 20,000 clones listed, roughly 96% were seen once. The CDR3 has 15 residues. Trimming stripped 1 base from V and 0 bases from J, with 10 bases between. The germline V gene has CDR1 LNHNV and CDR2 YYDKDF (reference sequence). Comments on this clone: Its antigen is unknown.

Sequencing was performed on blood. This receptor was identified in a girl aged 2-10 years with cystic fibrosis. J is TRBJ2-7 and V is TRBV15; TRBD1 might be the D (6 bases). The CDR3 is CATSRGRDNSYEQYF. In DNA form, the CDR3 reads TGTGCCACCAGCAGAGGCCGGGACAACTCCTACGAGCAGTACTTC.